These 21 T cell receptor beta chains were all obtained from the same sample, sequenced in a study of blood T cell repertoires in COVID-19. Measured with immunoSEQ multiplex PCR; TCRdb has only the in-frame clones, and not every one. The repertoire holds over 200,000 clones, with approximately 89% as singletons. The sequencing sample was made of peripheral blood. Receptors originate from a woman in her 50s with acute or convalescent COVID-19.

This chain links TRBV10-3 with TRBJ1-6; weak D call: TRBD1 (5 bases). CDR3 length equals 14 residues. V was trimmed by 0 bases and J by 10 bases, leaving 10 bases between them. Germline values: CDR1 ENHRY, CDR2 SYGVKD. The CDR3: CAISESGTGSPLHF. The DNA for the CDR3 is TGTGCCATCAGTGAGTCGGGGACTGGGTCACCCCTCCACTTT.

This clone has only one observation. The junction and the germline gene differ at one end; a read error may be behind it. In DNA form, the CDR3 reads TGTGCCAGCAGCTTGGCGGGAGGGCCCACATATACGCAGTATTTT. Residues: CASSLAGGPTYTQYF. V usage is TRBV5-4 and J usage is TRBJ2-3; 8 bases match TRBD2. CDR1 is SGHNT, CDR2 YYREEE, per germline (reference sequence). CDR3 length: 15 residues.

The gene calls are TRBV27 and TRBJ2-7; 9 bases fit TRBD1. V shed 7 bases and J 3 bases; nucleotides not matched to a gene: 4. From germline, CDR1 is MNHEY and CDR2 SMNVEV (reference sequence). The CDR3 is 13 residues long. The CDR3, as DNA: TGTGCCAGCAAACCGGGACAGGGCTACGAGCAGTACTTC. Its translation: CASKPGQGYEQYF.

The sample holds a few counts of this clone. At one end, the junction sequence differs from germline, possibly due to a read error. The chain joins TRBV5-1 to TRBJ2-3; maybe TRBD2 (5 bases). CDR3 length: 15 residues. Germline V gene sequence: CDR1 SGHRS, CDR2 YFSETQ. CDR3 region: CASSLAGSSIDTQYF. In DNA form, the CDR3 reads TGCGCCAGCAGCTTGGCCGGGTCTAGCATAGATACGCAGTATTTT.

The chain is built from TRBV18 and TRBJ1-1; D not resolved. The CDR3 covers 18 residues. The V and J ends lost 1 base and 0 bases respectively, with 18 bases between them. Germline CDR1 is KGHSH and CDR2 is LQKENI. This chain's CDR3 is CASSPLSGISLVNTEAFF. CDR3 sequence (DNA): TGTGCCAGCTCACCACTCTCCGGTATTAGCCTTGTGAACACTGAAGCTTTCTTT.

The rearrangement uses TRBV6-1 and TRBJ1-5, with D possibly being TRBD1 (6 bases). Trimming took 0 bases from V and 0 from J, leaving 15 bases between them. Germline CDR1 and CDR2: MNHNS and SASEGT. The CDR3 is 18 residues long. The CDR3 DNA is TGTGCCAGCAGTGAAGCGTTACAGGGTTATAATAGCAATCAGCCCCAGCATTTT. Translated, it gives CASSEALQGYNSNQPQHF.

This clone appeared a single time. The chain combines TRBV5-6 with TRBJ2-7; the D is unclear. Germline CDR1 SGHDT, CDR2 YYEEEE. CDR3 length equals 14 residues. Trimming pared 0 bases from V and 6 bases from J, leaving 13 bases between. CDR3 coding DNA: TGTGCCAGCAGCTTGGTACAGATGGGCTCCGAGCAGTACTTC. This encodes CASSLVQMGSEQYF.

The chain employs TRBV5-1 and TRBJ2-6; tentative D call: TRBD2 (5 bases). Trimming removed 1 base at V and 0 bases at J, with 8 bases between. This CDR3 region has 16 residues. Germline CDR1 is SGHRS and CDR2 is YFSETQ. CDR3 nucleotide sequence: TGCGCCAGCAGCTTGACGGGAAGCTCTGGGGCCAACGTCCTGACTTTC. Its protein is CASSLTGSSGANVLTF.

The chain couples TRBV7-2 to TRBJ1-2; D gene ambiguous. The CDR3 consists of 15 residues. Germline CDR1 and CDR2: SGHTA and FQGNSA. V was shortened by 4 bases and J by 3 bases, with 15 bases between the two germline ends. In DNA, the CDR3 is TGTGCCAGCAGCTCTTACTTCTCCCCCTACTATGGCTACACCTTC. Translated, it gives CASSSYFSPYYGYTF. Complete variable domain (other parts from reference TRBV7-2 and TRBJ1-2): GAGVSQSPSNKVTEKGKDVELRCDPISGHTALYWYRQSLGQGLEFLIYFQGNSAPDKSGLPSDRFSAERTGGSVSTLTIQRTQQEDSAVYLCASSSYFSPYYGYTFGSGTRLTVV.

A few counts support this clone. V usage is TRBV7-9 and J usage is TRBJ2-1; perhaps TRBD1 as D (5 bases). The V and J ends lost 1 base and 9 bases respectively, with 10 bases between them. The CDR3 has 13 amino acids. CDR1 and CDR2 (germline): SEHNR, FQNEAQ (reference sequence). CDR3 DNA: TGTGCCAGCAGCTTAGGACAGTACGGTGAGCAGTTCTTC. Its translation: CASSLGQYGEQFF.

The genes are TRBV7-9 and TRBJ2-7; 8 bases align to TRBD2. The CDR3 loop spans 15 amino acids. In germline, CDR1 is SEHNR, CDR2 FQNEAQ (reference sequence). The J segment lost 5 bases and the V segment lost 1 base, leaving 7 bases of the junction unmatched. The CDR3 DNA reads TGTGCCAGCAGCTTAGAGCGGGGGCAATACGACGAGCAGTACTTC. This gives the protein CASSLERGQYDEQYF. The complete variable domain, with remaining parts taken from reference TRBV7-9 and TRBJ2-7, reads DTGVSQNPRHKITKRGQNVTFRCDPISEHNRLYWYRQTLGQGPEFLTYFQNEAQLEKSRLLSDRFSAERPKGSFSTLEIQRTEQGDSAMYLCASSLERGQYDEQYFGPGTRLTVT.

This chain uses TRBV21-1 with TRBJ1-5; the table's TRBD1 call for D was not verified on the DNA. TRBV21-1 is marked as a pseudogene. This CDR3 is built from 17 residues. CDR3 region: CASSKEGQGSGNQPQHF. CDR3 coding DNA: TGTGCCAGCAGCAAAGAGGGGCAGGGGAGTGGCAATCAGCCCCAGCATTTT.

The rearrangement links TRBV30 to TRBJ2-1; 9 bases are a match to TRBD2. V was pared by 3 bases and J by 8 bases, with 11 bases of the junction left unmatched. The CDR3 loop spans 15 amino acids. The germline gives CDR1 GTSNPN, CDR2 SVGIG (reference sequence). For the CDR3, the DNA is TGTGCCTGGAGGGTTCGTAGCGGGAGTAAGGATGAGCAGTTCTTC. Translating gives CAWRVRSGSKDEQFF.

This sequence joins TRBV2 and TRBJ2-7; TRBD2 matches at 13 bases. Germline V CDR1 and CDR2: SNHLY, FYNNEI. V lost 2 bases, J lost 3 bases, and 10 bases stayed unmatched. The CDR3 totals 18 residues. The CDR3 loop is CASSERTSGSGGYYEQYF. The DNA of the CDR3 is TGTGCCAGCAGTGAAAGGACTAGCGGGAGTGGGGGATACTACGAGCAGTACTTC.

This chain uses TRBV7-9 with TRBJ2-7; 9 positions match TRBD1. This CDR3 is built from 14 residues. V shed 5 bases, J shed 6 bases, and the junction held 8 bases outside the gene matches. Germline loops: CDR1 SEHNR, CDR2 FQNEAQ (reference sequence). The CDR3 protein is CASSLGQGTAEQYF. CDR3 sequence (DNA): TGTGCCAGCAGCCTTGGACAGGGGACGGCCGAGCAGTACTTC.

J is TRBJ2-7 and V is TRBV27; tentatively, D is TRBD1 (5 bases). Germline CDR1 and CDR2: MNHEY and SMNVEV (reference sequence). The V end was cut by 5 bases, the J end by 6 bases, with 20 bases between. This CDR3 region has 15 residues. The CDR3 loop is CASSPTSGYFSEQYF. CDR3 bases: TGTGCCAGCAGTCCTACGTCAGGGTATTTCTCCGAGCAGTACTTC.

The chain uses TRBV24-1 and TRBJ2-1; TRBD1 aligns across 7 bases. This CDR3 is 15 amino acids long. CDR1 is KGHDR and CDR2 is SFDVKD in the germline V gene. J gave up 0 bases and V 11 bases, and 9 bases lay outside the gene matches. The CDR3 reads CAKKTGLSSYNEQFF. CDR3 DNA sequence: TGTGCCAAAAAGACAGGGCTAAGCTCCTACAATGAGCAGTTCTTC.

A few counts support this clone. The rearrangement joins TRBV18 to TRBJ1-1; a weak D match, TRBD1 (5 bases). Trimming took 2 bases from V and 5 from J, leaving 12 bases between them. This CDR3 region has 14 residues. Germline loops: CDR1 KGHSH, CDR2 LQKENI. The CDR3 DNA reads as TGTGCCAGCTCACCAATCAGGGAAGCGACTGAAGCTTTCTTT. This codes for CASSPIREATEAFF.

The chain is built from TRBV27 and TRBJ1-6, with D unclear. The V end lost 5 bases, the J end lost 7 bases, and 12 bases lay between the germline ends. The CDR3 is made up of 14 amino acids. Germline V gene sequence: CDR1 MNHEY, CDR2 SMNVEV (reference sequence). CDR3 residues: CASSPGGRNSPLHF. The DNA of the CDR3 is TGTGCCAGCAGTCCAGGTGGGAGGAATTCACCCCTCCACTTT.

This clone was observed once. The V and J genes are TRBV19 and TRBJ2-7, with 9 positions matching TRBD1. Germline V gene lookup returns CDR1 LNHDA and CDR2 SQIVND (reference sequence). V was clipped by 4 bases and J by 1 base; unmatched bases: 5. This CDR3 has 15 amino acids. The CDR3 spells CASSRQGTGSYEQYF. CDR3 bases: TGTGCCAGTAGTAGGCAGGGGACAGGGTCCTACGAGCAGTACTTC.

CDR3 DNA: TGTGCCAGTAGTACGTACCAGGGACAGCCCCAGCATTTT. Translating gives CASSTYQGQPQHF. The rearrangement links TRBV19 to TRBJ1-5, with TRBD1 as a possible D gene (5 bases). Looked up from germline, CDR1 is LNHDA and CDR2 is SQIVND (reference sequence). Trimming shortened V by 4 bases and J by 7 bases, and 11 bases separated the two germline ends. The CDR3 is made up of 13 amino acids.